One sample yielded the 27 T cell receptor beta chains listed below, sequenced in a study of Ad26.COV2.S vaccination and SARS-CoV-2 variants. Treatment defined: around 19 received Ad26.COV2.S at low or high dose, single or two shots; 5 received placebo; per-sample allocation not given. It was on day 63 after the first vaccine or placebo injection that samples were taken. Sequencing used immunoSEQ multiplex PCR; TCRdb keeps in-frame clones, though not all of them. The sample consists of 350,000 to 500,000 clones, roughly 88% of them appearing once. Sequenced here: peripheral blood, sampled in a trial of Ad26.COV2.S vaccine versus placebo. The source of these receptors is a person aged 18-65 years who received the Ad26.COV2.S COVID-19 vaccine or a placebo.

The CDR3 bases are TGTGCCAGCAGCTTGAGGGGGAGAACCGGGGAGCTGTTTTTT. It specifies CASSLRGRTGELFF. The chain combines TRBV5-4 with TRBJ2-2; TRBD1 is a possible D gene (6 bases). CDR3 length equals 14 residues. V was shortened by 1 base and J by 5 bases, with 9 bases between the two germline ends. Per germline, CDR1 SGHNT and CDR2 YYREEE (reference sequence).

This clone was picked up one time. The CDR3 DNA reads as TGTGCCAGCAGCTTAAGGGGCGCTGAAGCTTTCTTT. Translating it yields CASSLRGAEAFF. This chain connects TRBV7-9 to TRBJ1-1, with D perhaps matching TRBD1 (5 bases). The CDR3 runs to 12 residues. Trimming cost V 2 bases and J 6 bases, with 7 bases left between them. CDR1 is SEHNR and CDR2 is FQNEAQ in the germline V gene (reference sequence).

The CDR3 DNA follows: TGTGCCAGCAGCCAAGATAGGGACTGGAACTATGGCTACACCTTC. This gives the protein CASSQDRDWNYGYTF. This sequence joins TRBV3-1 (or the pseudogene TRBV3-2) and TRBJ1-2, with TRBD1 as a possible D gene (5 bases). The germline V and J ends were trimmed by 0 bases and 2 bases, with 10 bases remaining between them. The germline gives CDR1 LGHDT, CDR2 YNNKEL (reference sequence). The CDR3 has 15 residues.

The genes are TRBV6-1 and TRBJ1-2; possible D gene TRBD1, 5 bases. CDR3 length: 14 amino acids. The V gene's germline CDR1 is MNHNS and CDR2 SASEGT. The germline V and J ends were trimmed by 1 base and 4 bases, with 10 bases remaining between them. The CDR3 loop reads CASSEVGTAYGYTF. The DNA for the CDR3 is TGTGCCAGCAGTGAAGTAGGGACTGCCTATGGCTACACCTTC.

The chain recombines TRBV6-8 with TRBJ2-2; no definite D call. V gave up 4 bases and J gave up 0 bases, with 15 bases separating them. Germline values: CDR1 MNHGY, CDR2 SAAAGT. This CDR3 contains 17 residues. The CDR3: CASSCTEPPTNTGELFF. CDR3 DNA: TGTGCCAGCAGTTGTACAGAGCCACCCACGAACACCGGGGAGCTGTTTTTT.

This clone occurred a few times. The chain couples TRBV6-2 or TRBV6-3 to TRBJ1-5; 8 positions match TRBD1. The V gene end was trimmed by 4 bases and the J gene end by 6 bases; junction bases not matched to a gene: 8. The CDR3 contains 15 residues. Germline V gives CDR1 MNHEY, CDR2 SVGEGT. Here the CDR3 reads CASSWPPDRAQPQHF. The CDR3 bases are TGTGCCAGCAGTTGGCCACCGGACAGGGCTCAGCCCCAGCATTTT.

The chain recombines TRBV7-8 with TRBJ2-1; 9 bases are a match to TRBD2. The CDR3 contains 16 residues. V gave up 2 bases and J gave up 9 bases; unmatched junction bases: 11. Germline V gene lookup returns CDR1 SGHVS and CDR2 FQNEAQ. Written as DNA, the CDR3 is TGTGCCAGCAGCTTACCCCTAGCGGGGTCGACGGGTGAGCAGTTCTTC. Amino acids: CASSLPLAGSTGEQFF.

A word on this clone: Other DNA sequences of this sample code for an identical CDR3. J is TRBJ2-5 and V is TRBV19, with 7 bases identical to TRBD2. V gave up 3 bases and J gave up 5 bases; unmatched junction bases: 3. The CDR3 spans 13 residues. Per germline, CDR1 LNHDA and CDR2 SQIVND (reference sequence). The chain's CDR3 is CASSITGGETQYF. The CDR3 DNA sequence: TGTGCCAGTAGTATTACCGGGGGGGAGACCCAGTACTTC.

With respect to this clone: The same CDR3 is also encoded by other DNA sequences in this sample. J is TRBJ1-1 and V is TRBV7-9; possibly TRBD1 for D (5 bases). Per germline, CDR1 SEHNR and CDR2 FQNEAQ (reference sequence). This CDR3 is 14 amino acids long. V was shortened by 2 bases and J by 2 bases, with 9 bases between the two germline ends. CDR3 nucleotide sequence: TGTGCCAGCAGCTTAAGACAGCTTAACACTGAAGCTTTCTTT. As protein: CASSLRQLNTEAFF.

V is TRBV4-2 and J is TRBJ2-7, with 9 bases matching TRBD2. V gave up 6 bases and J gave up 0 bases; unmatched junction bases: 9. The CDR3 is 16 amino acids. Per germline, CDR1 LGHNA and CDR2 YNFKEQ. The CDR3 DNA reads TGTGCCAGCAGTCTTCCTAGCGGGGACTTCTCCTACGAGCAGTACTTC. Protein: CASSLPSGDFSYEQYF.

V gene TRBV27 combines with J gene TRBJ2-1; perhaps TRBD1 as D (6 bases). Trimming took off 4 bases at V and 1 base at J, with 11 bases between the two ends. This CDR3 region has 15 residues. The germline gives CDR1 MNHEY, CDR2 SMNVEV (reference sequence). The DNA of the CDR3 is TGTGCCAGCAGTTCAACAGGGTTTTCCTACAATGAGCAGTTCTTC. This encodes CASSSTGFSYNEQFF.

V and J are TRBV6-5 and TRBJ2-5; D possibly uses TRBD1 or TRBD2 (5 bases each). The germline CDR1 and CDR2 sequences are MNHEY and SVGAGI. This CDR3 region has 15 residues. The ends were cut back, 6 bases at V and 4 bases at J, with 18 bases in the middle. The chain's CDR3 is CASSSHQGRPETQYF. Written as DNA, the CDR3 is TGTGCCAGCAGCTCGCATCAGGGACGGCCAGAGACCCAGTACTTC.

Only a few counts were recorded for this clone. The V call is TRBV9, the J call TRBJ2-1; 8 bases line up with TRBD2. V dropped 2 bases and J dropped 9; count of bases not matched to a gene: 16. There are 17 residues in the CDR3. CDR1 and CDR2 (germline): SGDLS, YYNGEE. In DNA, the CDR3 is TGTGCCAGCAGCGTCGCCCTCACGGGACTAGAACACAGTGAGCAGTTCTTC. It encodes CASSVALTGLEHSEQFF.

The rearrangement joins TRBV28 to TRBJ2-4; D perhaps matches TRBD1 (7 bases). The CDR3 loop spans 14 amino acids. Per germline, CDR1 MDHEN and CDR2 SYDVKM. Between the trimmed V and J ends, which lost 7 bases and 2 bases, there was a span of 12 bases. Here the CDR3 reads CASKGAGTKNIQYF. CDR3 nucleotide sequence: TGTGCCAGCAAGGGGGCGGGGACCAAAAACATTCAGTACTTC. Full variable domain (outside the CDR3, taken from reference TRBV28 and TRBJ2-4): DVKVTQSSRYLVKRTGEKVFLECVQDMDHENMFWYRQDPGLGLRLIYFSYDVKMKEKGDIPEGYSVSREKKERFSLILESASTNQTSMYLCASKGAGTKNIQYFGAGTRLSVL.

The CDR3 loop is CASSETPLAGGRAGELFF. The DNA of the CDR3 is TGTGCCAGCAGTGAGACGCCACTAGCGGGAGGTCGGGCCGGGGAGCTGTTTTTT. The rearrangement uses TRBV2 and TRBJ2-2; 12 bases agree with TRBD2. CDR1 SNHLY and CDR2 FYNNEI come from the germline V gene. With V trimmed by 3 bases and J by 6 bases, 11 bases remained unmatched. There are 18 residues in the CDR3.

This clone is a singleton in its sample. The chain combines TRBV6-4 with TRBJ1-3; no definite D call. V shed 4 bases and J shed 5 bases, with 9 bases lying between them. Germline V gene data show CDR1 as MRHNA and CDR2 as SNTAGT. The CDR3 totals 13 residues. CDR3 amino acids: CASSGLGRNTIYF. CDR3 DNA sequence: TGTGCCAGCAGTGGTTTAGGCCGAAACACCATATATTTT.

This clone has more than one count but fewer than ten. V is TRBV27 and J is TRBJ1-6; 8 bases are a match to TRBD1. V was pared by 2 bases and J by 7 bases, with 1 base of the junction left unmatched. The CDR3 runs 14 residues. The germline V gene has CDR1 MNHEY and CDR2 SMNVEV (reference sequence). CDR3 in amino acids: CASSLQGANSPLHF. The CDR3 nucleotides are TGTGCCAGCAGTTTACAGGGGGCGAATTCACCCCTCCACTTT.

The genes are TRBV5-1 and TRBJ2-1; D may be TRBD2 (5 bases). V lost 4 bases, J lost 0 bases, and 11 bases lay in between. The CDR3 sequence is 15 residues long. Per germline, CDR1 SGHRS and CDR2 YFSETQ. The CDR3 sequence: CASSPGITSYNEQFF. CDR3 sequence (DNA): TGCGCCAGCAGCCCCGGGATAACCTCCTACAATGAGCAGTTCTTC. Variable domain in full (rest from reference TRBV5-1 and TRBJ2-1): KAGVTQTPRYLIKTRGQQVTLSCSPISGHRSVSWYQQTPGQGLQFLFEYFSETQRNKGNFPGRFSGRQFSNSRSEMNVSTLELGDSALYLCASSPGITSYNEQFFGPGTRLTVL.

The J gene is TRBJ1-5, the V gene TRBV10-1, with D hard to call. With 6 bases removed from V and 9 bases from J, the gap between germline ends came to 9 bases. The germline CDR1 and CDR2 sequences are WNHNN and SYGVQD (reference sequence). The CDR3 covers 11 residues. The CDR3 region is CASRGFSPQHF. CDR3 DNA: TGCGCCAGCAGGGGCTTCTCGCCCCAGCATTTT.

The rearrangement uses TRBV5-1 and TRBJ2-5; weak D call: TRBD1 (5 bases). CDR1 and CDR2 from the germline V gene are SGHRS and YFSETQ. The CDR3 covers 15 residues. Trimming shortened V by 0 bases and J by 4 bases, and 13 bases separated the two germline ends. DNA for the CDR3: TGCGCCAGCAGCTTGGGGGGCGGAACTTCAGAGACCCAGTACTTC. This codes for CASSLGGGTSETQYF.

The chain couples TRBV6-4 to TRBJ1-5; D not resolved. The CDR3 sequence is 16 residues long. Germline CDR1 MRHNA, CDR2 SNTAGT. The V end lost 8 bases, the J end lost 0 bases, and 17 bases lay between the germline ends. The CDR3 nucleotides are TGTGCCAGCGGTCATTTGACGGACCATAGCAATCAGCCCCAGCATTTT. Encoded protein: CASGHLTDHSNQPQHF.

V is TRBV9 and J is TRBJ2-7, with TRBD1 as a possible D gene (6 bases). Trimming removed 4 bases from V and 4 bases from J, with 18 bases in between. Looked up from germline, CDR1 is SGDLS and CDR2 is YYNGEE. The CDR3 length is 15 residues. CDR3 amino acids: CASSPSSGQNYEQYF. The DNA for the CDR3 is TGTGCCAGCAGCCCTTCCTCCGGACAGAATTACGAGCAGTACTTC.

This clone was seen a single time. The V gene is TRBV7-9, the J gene TRBJ1-6, with D uncertain. V was trimmed by 1 base and J by 7 bases, leaving 14 bases between them. The CDR3 sequence is 16 residues long. CDR1 SEHNR and CDR2 FQNEAQ come from the germline V gene (reference sequence). The CDR3 sequence: CASSLESPGRNSPLHF. CDR3 sequence (DNA): TGTGCCAGCAGCTTAGAGTCGCCAGGCCGAAATTCACCCCTCCACTTT. Combining the CDR3 with reference TRBV7-9 and TRBJ1-6 gives the whole variable domain DTGVSQNPRHKITKRGQNVTFRCDPISEHNRLYWYRQTLGQGPEFLTYFQNEAQLEKSRLLSDRFSAERPKGSFSTLEIQRTEQGDSAMYLCASSLESPGRNSPLHFGNGTRLTVT.

V is TRBV4-1 and J is TRBJ2-2, with 14 bases lining up with TRBD2. The CDR3 covers 17 residues. The junction had 5 bases not matched to a gene; V was cut back by 4 bases and J by 4 bases. The germline V gene has CDR1 MGHRA and CDR2 YSYEKL. The CDR3 region is CASSRSGLAGATGELFF. Here the CDR3 DNA reads TGCGCCAGCAGCCGATCGGGACTAGCGGGAGCCACCGGGGAGCTGTTTTTT.

V is TRBV7-3 and J is TRBJ1-5; D unclear. CDR1 and CDR2 from the germline V gene are SGHTA and FQGTGA. The CDR3 is 13 amino acids. Trimming removed 0 bases from V and 3 bases from J, with 3 bases in between. This CDR3 reads CASSLTANQPQHF. Here the CDR3 DNA reads TGTGCCAGCAGCTTAACTGCCAATCAGCCCCAGCATTTT. The complete variable domain, with remaining parts taken from reference TRBV7-3 and TRBJ1-5, reads GAGVSQTPSNKVTEKGKYVELRCDPISGHTALYWYRQSLGQGPEFLIYFQGTGAADDSGLPNDRFFAVRPEGSVSTLKIQRTERGDSAVYLCASSLTANQPQHFGDGTRLSIL.

The V gene is TRBV23-1, the J gene TRBJ1-4; D gene uncertain. TRBV23-1 has ORF status, its function being uncertain. V dropped 0 bases and J dropped 8 bases, with 4 bases sitting between them. The CDR3 spans 12 residues. DNA of the CDR3: TGCGCCAGCAGTCAATCCAGAGAAAAACTGTTTTTT. Translation: CASSQSREKLFF.

The chain links TRBV27 to TRBJ2-1; 7 bases line up with TRBD1. CDR1 and CDR2 (germline): MNHEY, SMNVEV (reference sequence). This CDR3 has 16 amino acids. The J segment lost 6 bases and the V segment lost 2 bases, leaving 10 bases of the junction unmatched. CDR3 nucleotides: TGTGCCAGCAGTTTAGGGCCCGACAGGGCGGGCAATGAGCAGTTCTTC. It is translated as CASSLGPDRAGNEQFF.